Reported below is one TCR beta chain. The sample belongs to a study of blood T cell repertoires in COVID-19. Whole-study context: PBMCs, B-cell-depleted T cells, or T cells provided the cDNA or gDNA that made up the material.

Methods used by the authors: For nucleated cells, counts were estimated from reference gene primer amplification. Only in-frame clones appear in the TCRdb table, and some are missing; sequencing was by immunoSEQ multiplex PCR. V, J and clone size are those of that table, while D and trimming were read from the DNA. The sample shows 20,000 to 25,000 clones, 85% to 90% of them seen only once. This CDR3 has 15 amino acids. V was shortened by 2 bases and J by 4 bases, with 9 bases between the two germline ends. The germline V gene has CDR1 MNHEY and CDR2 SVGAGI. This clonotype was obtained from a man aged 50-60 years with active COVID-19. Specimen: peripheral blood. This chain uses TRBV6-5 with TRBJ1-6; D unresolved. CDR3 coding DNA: TGTGCCAGCAGTTACAGGACTGGGTATAATTCACCCCTCCACTTT. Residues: CASSYRTGYNSPLHF.